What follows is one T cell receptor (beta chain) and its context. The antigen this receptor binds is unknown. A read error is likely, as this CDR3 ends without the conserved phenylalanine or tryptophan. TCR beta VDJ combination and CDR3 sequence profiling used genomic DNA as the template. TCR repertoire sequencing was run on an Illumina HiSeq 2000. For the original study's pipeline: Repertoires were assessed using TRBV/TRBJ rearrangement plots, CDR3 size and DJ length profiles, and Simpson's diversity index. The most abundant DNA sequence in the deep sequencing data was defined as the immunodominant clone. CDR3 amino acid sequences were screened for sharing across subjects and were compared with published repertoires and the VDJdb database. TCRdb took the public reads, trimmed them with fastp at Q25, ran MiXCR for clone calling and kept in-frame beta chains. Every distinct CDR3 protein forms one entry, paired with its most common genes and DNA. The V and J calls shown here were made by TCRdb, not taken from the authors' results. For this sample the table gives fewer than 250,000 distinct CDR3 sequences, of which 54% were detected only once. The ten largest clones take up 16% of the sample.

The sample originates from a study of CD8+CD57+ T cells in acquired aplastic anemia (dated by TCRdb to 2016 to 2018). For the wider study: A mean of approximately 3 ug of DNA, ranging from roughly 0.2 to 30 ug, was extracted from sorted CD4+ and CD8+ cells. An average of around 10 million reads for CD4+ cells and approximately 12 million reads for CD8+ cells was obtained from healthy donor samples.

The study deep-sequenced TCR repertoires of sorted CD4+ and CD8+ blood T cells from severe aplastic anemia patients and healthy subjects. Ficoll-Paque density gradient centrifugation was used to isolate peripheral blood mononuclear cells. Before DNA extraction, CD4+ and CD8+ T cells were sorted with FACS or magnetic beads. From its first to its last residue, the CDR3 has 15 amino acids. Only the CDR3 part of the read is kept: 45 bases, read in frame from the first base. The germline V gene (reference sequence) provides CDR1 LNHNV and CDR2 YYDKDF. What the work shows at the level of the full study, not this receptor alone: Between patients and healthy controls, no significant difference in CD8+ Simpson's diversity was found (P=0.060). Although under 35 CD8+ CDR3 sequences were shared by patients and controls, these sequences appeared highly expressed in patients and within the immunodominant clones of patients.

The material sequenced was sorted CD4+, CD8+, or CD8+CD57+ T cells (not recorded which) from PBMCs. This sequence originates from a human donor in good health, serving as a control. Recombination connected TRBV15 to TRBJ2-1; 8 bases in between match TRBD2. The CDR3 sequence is CATSRVTGGANEQFS. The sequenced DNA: TGTGCCACTAGCAGAGTTACCGGGGGGGCAAATGAGCAGTTCTCC.